This TCR beta chain was observed in a study of cytomegalovirus exposure and HLA in healthy donors. At the level of the study: Among fewer than 500 genotyped donors, around 81% fell in the Caucasian-associated ancestry cluster. Broader study findings: Immune exposure data for these donors was limited to CMV serostatus. The dataset shows that most TCR sequences were rare, while some public TCRs occurred in many donors. The study labeled more than 150 TCR beta chains cytomegalovirus-associated.

Concerning this clone itself: Antigen unknown.

The V gene's germline CDR1 is MGHDK and CDR2 SYGVNS. This CDR3 comprises 13 residues. V lost 3 bases to trimming and J lost 7 bases; unmatched junction nucleotides: 2. The PCR contained 60 Vbeta and 13 Jbeta primers. The protocol was immunoSEQ multiplex PCR, while the TCRdb copy is restricted to in-frame clones and leaves out a portion. Of roughly 250,000 clones listed, over 70% are singletons. Sample: PBMCs. This clonotype was sampled from a girl aged 2 to 9 in good health and CMV-seronegative. The gene calls are TRBV25-1 and TRBJ2-1; 8 bases match TRBD2. Written as DNA, the CDR3 is TGTGCCAGCAGTGAGGGACTAGGAAATGAGCAGTTCTTC. Translating gives CASSEGLGNEQFF.